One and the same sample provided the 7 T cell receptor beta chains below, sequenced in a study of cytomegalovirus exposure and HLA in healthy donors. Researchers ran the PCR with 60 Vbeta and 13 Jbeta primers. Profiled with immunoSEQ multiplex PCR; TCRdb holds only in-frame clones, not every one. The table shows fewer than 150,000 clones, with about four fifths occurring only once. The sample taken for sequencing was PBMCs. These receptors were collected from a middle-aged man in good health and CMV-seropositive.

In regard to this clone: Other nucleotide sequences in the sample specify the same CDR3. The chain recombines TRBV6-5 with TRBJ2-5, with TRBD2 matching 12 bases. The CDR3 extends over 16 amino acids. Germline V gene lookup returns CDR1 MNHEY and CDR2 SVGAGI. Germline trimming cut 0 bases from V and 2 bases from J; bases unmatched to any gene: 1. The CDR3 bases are TGTGCCAGCAGTTACTCGACTAGCGGGGGACAAGAGACCCAGTACTTC. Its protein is CASSYSTSGGQETQYF.

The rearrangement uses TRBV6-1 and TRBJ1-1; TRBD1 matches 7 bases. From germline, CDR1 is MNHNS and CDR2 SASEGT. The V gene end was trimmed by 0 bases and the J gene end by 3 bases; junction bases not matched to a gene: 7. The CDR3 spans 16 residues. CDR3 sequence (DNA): TGTGCCAGCAGTGAAGCCTTGACAGGGAAATACACTGAAGCTTTCTTT. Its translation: CASSEALTGKYTEAFF.

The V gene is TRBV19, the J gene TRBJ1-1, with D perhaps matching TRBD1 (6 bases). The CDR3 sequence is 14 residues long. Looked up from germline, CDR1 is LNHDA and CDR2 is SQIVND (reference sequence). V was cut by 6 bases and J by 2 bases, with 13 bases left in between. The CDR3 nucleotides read TGTGCCAGTAGCAATGTAGGGGGTAACACTGAAGCTTTCTTT. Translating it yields CASSNVGGNTEAFF. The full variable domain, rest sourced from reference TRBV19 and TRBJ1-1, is DGGITQSPKYLFRKEGQNVTLSCEQNLNHDAMYWYRQDPGQGLRLIYYSQIVNDFQKGDIAEGYSVSREKKESFPLTVTSAQKNPTAFYLCASSNVGGNTEAFFGQGTRLTVV.

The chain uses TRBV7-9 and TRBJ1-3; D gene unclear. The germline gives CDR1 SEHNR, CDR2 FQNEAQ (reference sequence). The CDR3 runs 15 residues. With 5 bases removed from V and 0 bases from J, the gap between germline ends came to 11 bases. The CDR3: CASSTDWYSGNTIYF. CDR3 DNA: TGTGCCAGCAGCACGGACTGGTACTCTGGAAACACCATATATTTT.

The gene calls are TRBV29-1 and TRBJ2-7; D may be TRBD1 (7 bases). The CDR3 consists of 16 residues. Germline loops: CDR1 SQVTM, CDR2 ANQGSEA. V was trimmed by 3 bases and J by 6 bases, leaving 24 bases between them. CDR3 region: CSVDQVEGAVTTEQYF. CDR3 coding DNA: TGCAGCGTTGACCAAGTGGAGGGGGCAGTCACTACCGAGCAGTACTTC.

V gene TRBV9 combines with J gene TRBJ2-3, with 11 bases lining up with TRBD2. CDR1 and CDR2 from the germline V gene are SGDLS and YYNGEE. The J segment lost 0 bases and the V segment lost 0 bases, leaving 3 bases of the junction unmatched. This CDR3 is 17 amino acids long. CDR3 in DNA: TGTGCCAGCAGCGTAGTGACTAGCGGGACTAGCACAGATACGCAGTATTTT. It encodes CASSVVTSGTSTDTQYF.

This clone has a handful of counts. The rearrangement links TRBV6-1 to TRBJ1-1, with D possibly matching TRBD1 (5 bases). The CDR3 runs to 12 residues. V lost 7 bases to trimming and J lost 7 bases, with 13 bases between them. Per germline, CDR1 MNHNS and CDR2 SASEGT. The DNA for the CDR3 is TGTGCCAGCAATCGGGGGGTCGGTGAAGCTTTCTTT. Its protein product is CASNRGVGEAFF.